The text below deals with one T cell receptor (beta chain). Its antigen specificity is not known. Per-nucleotide qualities are absent, and no much larger clonotype sits a single base away. This entry is derived from a study of blood T cell repertoires in COVID-19 (TCRdb year 2020). A note on the overall study: Samples from collaborators originated in the United States, Italy and Spain and spanned both the acute and convalescent phases of COVID-19. A freely available public database, intended as a resource for researchers studying the immune response to SARS-CoV-2, is where the repertoires were released. Subjects who had been exposed to COVID-19, were actively infected with it, or had recovered from it provided the deeply sampled blood TCRbeta repertoires that made up the dataset. Samples came from the ongoing ImmuneRACE study (first 160 participants) plus 1,254 subjects from 6 global collaborators. The material from the prospective study consisted of cDNA or gDNA derived from T cells, B-cell-depleted T cells, or PBMCs. Where available, HLA class I and class II types were obtained from metadata supplied by the sample provider rather than from assay-based typing. Nearly every sample came with metadata listing a de-identified subject ID, COVID-19 status, age in years and sex. Points the paper makes about the study in general: The quantity of clinical and demographic metadata differed by source and by participant and was supplied without curation.

Each collaborating institution followed its own protocols to collect whole blood in K2EDTA tubes. Collaborator samples were shipped for TCRbeta analysis as frozen whole blood, isolated PBMCs, or DNA extracted from either sample type. TCRbeta CDR3 regions were amplified from genomic DNA by means of the immunoSEQ Assay, a bias-controlled multiplex PCR. Processing in the source paper ran as follows. The number of nucleated cells in each sample was estimated from the amplification of reference gene primers within the assay. To quantify the absolute abundance of each unique TCRbeta CDR3 rearrangement, sequence reads were collapsed and filtered. Productive Simpson clonality was computed per sample as the square root of Simpson's diversity index over productive rearrangements. Here the immuneACCESS table is served through TCRdb, limited to in-frame sequences with V and J called. Missing clones are a known gap in these copies; in checked studies unresolved V genes cover under half, and the rest lacks a known reason. The V and J calls and clone size are taken from that table; D and trimming were inferred from the DNA. The sample profile shows about 130,000 clones; around 83% of them were found once. The ten largest clones add up to roughly 17% of the sample.

The CDR3 goes from the cysteine to the phenylalanine over 12 residues. Only the CDR3 DNA is retained, 36 bases long and in frame from the first base. The germline V gene specifies MDHEN as CDR1 and SYDVKM as CDR2. Relative to germline, V is 2 bases shorter and J is 7 bases shorter, with 8 bases between their ends. The rearranged segments are TRBV28 and TRBJ1-2, and perhaps TRBD1 as D gene, on 6 matching bases. The clonotype comes from a woman aged 50 to 60 with acute or convalescent COVID-19. The sample was peripheral blood. The CDR3 reads as follows: CASSLVQGGYTF. The DNA reads TGTGCCAGCAGTTTAGTACAGGGTGGCTACACCTTC.